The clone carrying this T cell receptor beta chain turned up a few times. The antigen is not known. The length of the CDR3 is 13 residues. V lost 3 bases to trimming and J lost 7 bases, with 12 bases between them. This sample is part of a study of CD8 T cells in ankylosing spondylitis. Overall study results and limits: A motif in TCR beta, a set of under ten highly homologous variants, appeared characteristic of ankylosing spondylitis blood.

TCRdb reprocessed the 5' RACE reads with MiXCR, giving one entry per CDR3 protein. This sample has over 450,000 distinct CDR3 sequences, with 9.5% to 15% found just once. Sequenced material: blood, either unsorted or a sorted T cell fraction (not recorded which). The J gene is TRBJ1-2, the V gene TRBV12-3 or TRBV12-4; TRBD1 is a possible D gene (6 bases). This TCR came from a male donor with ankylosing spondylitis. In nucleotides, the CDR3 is TGTGCCAGCAGTTTTGGCCAGGGGCTTGGCTACACCTTC. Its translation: CASSFGQGLGYTF.